The 22 T cell receptor beta chains given below trace back to one sample, sequenced in a study of cytomegalovirus exposure and HLA in healthy donors. PCR involved 60 Vbeta and 13 Jbeta primers. The method was immunoSEQ multiplex PCR; TCRdb's version includes in-frame clones alone and lacks a portion of them. The repertoire has roughly 110,000 clones, approximately 70% of them found once; the top ten carry less than 0.95%. The sequenced sample was PBMCs. These receptors came from a boy under 18 in good health and CMV-seronegative.

V usage is TRBV9 and J usage is TRBJ2-5, with a possible D match to TRBD2 (6 bases). V gave up 3 bases and J gave up 2 bases, with 8 bases separating them. CDR1 and CDR2 from the germline V gene are SGDLS and YYNGEE. This CDR3 spans 13 amino acids. The CDR3 nucleotides are TGTGCCAGCAGCGCGGGACTTCAAGAGACCCAGTACTTC. Amino acid sequence: CASSAGLQETQYF. Full variable domain (missing parts from reference TRBV9 and TRBJ2-5): DSGVTQTPKHLITATGQRVTLRCSPRSGDLSVYWYQQSLDQGLQFLIQYYNGEERAKGNILERFSAQQFPDLHSELNLSSLELGDSALYFCASSAGLQETQYFGPGTRLLVL.

The chain carries TRBV6-6 and TRBJ1-4, with 8 bases that match TRBD1. This CDR3 is 15 amino acids long. The germline V gene encodes CDR1 MNHNY and CDR2 SVGAGI (reference sequence). V gave up 2 bases and J gave up 7 bases; unmatched junction bases: 6. CDR3 protein: CASSYGAGGVEKLFF. CDR3 coding DNA: TGTGCCAGCAGTTACGGGGCAGGGGGCGTTGAAAAACTGTTTTTT.

This chain joins TRBV6-4 and TRBJ1-1; no clear D gene. The CDR3 is 13 residues long. Between the trimmed V and J ends, which lost 5 bases and 0 bases, there was a span of 7 bases. CDR1 and CDR2 from the germline V gene are MRHNA and SNTAGT. CDR3 coding DNA: TGTGCCAGCAGTACACAGCTGAACACTGAAGCTTTCTTT. Translated: CASSTQLNTEAFF.

The chain combines TRBV19 with TRBJ1-5; D not certain. The CDR3 runs to 16 residues. Between the trimmed V and J ends, which lost 0 bases and 1 base, there was a span of 10 bases. Germline V gene lookup returns CDR1 LNHDA and CDR2 SQIVND (reference sequence). CDR3 nucleotides: TGTGCCAGTAGTATAGATACTAGTGGGAGCAATCAGCCCCAGCATTTT. This translates into CASSIDTSGSNQPQHF.

The V call is TRBV11-2, the J call TRBJ1-2; D remains unclear. The CDR3 is 14 amino acids. The ends were cut back, 4 bases at V and 4 bases at J, with 13 bases in the middle. Germline-derived CDR1 and CDR2 are SGHAT and FQNNGV. In nucleotides, the CDR3 is TGTGCCAGCAGCTCCGCGGAACGGAGCTATGGCTACACCTTC. Amino acid sequence: CASSSAERSYGYTF.

The chain uses TRBV7-8 and TRBJ1-1; 8 bases map to TRBD1. CDR3 length: 15 amino acids. Germline assignment: CDR1 SGHVS and CDR2 FQNEAQ. J was trimmed by 0 bases and V by 4 bases; bases with no gene match: 4. The CDR3 DNA is TGTGCCAGCAGCTCCCAGGGGGCCCTGAACACTGAAGCTTTCTTT. Amino acid sequence: CASSSQGALNTEAFF. Drawing the rest from reference TRBV7-8 and TRBJ1-1, the complete variable domain is GAGVSQSPRYKVAKRGQDVALRCDPISGHVSLFWYQQALGQGPEFLTYFQNEAQLDKSGLPSDRFFAERPEGSVSTLKIQRTQQEDSAVYLCASSSQGALNTEAFFGQGTRLTVV.

In this sample, this clone turned up once. The J gene is TRBJ2-7, the V gene TRBV18; possible D gene TRBD2, 6 bases. V was shortened by 4 bases and J by 2 bases, with 9 bases between the two germline ends. CDR1 and CDR2 (germline): KGHSH, LQKENI. CDR3 length: 13 amino acids. CDR3 DNA: TGTGCCAGCTCACACGGGGGTCCCTACGAGCAGTACTTC. It codes for CASSHGGPYEQYF.

This rearrangement joins TRBV2 to TRBJ2-1, with D possibly TRBD2 on 5 matching bases. The germline V gene encodes CDR1 SNHLY and CDR2 FYNNEI. CDR3 length: 14 amino acids. Deletions cut 3 bases from V and 5 bases from J, with 11 bases between. The CDR3 DNA reads as TGTGCCAGCAGTGACGGGGAGACGAACAATGAGCAGTTCTTC. Translation: CASSDGETNNEQFF.

The chain combines TRBV5-1 with TRBJ2-7, with 10 nucleotides matching TRBD1. V dropped 0 bases and J dropped 5; count of bases not matched to a gene: 2. The V gene's germline CDR1 is SGHRS and CDR2 YFSETQ. The CDR3 has 14 residues. In DNA form, the CDR3 reads TGCGCCAGCAGCTTGGGGGACAGGGGCGACGAGCAGTACTTC. Amino acids: CASSLGDRGDEQYF.

With respect to this clone: No conserved phenylalanine or tryptophan is present at the end of the CDR3, so a read error is the likely explanation. In DNA form, the CDR3 reads TGCGCCAGCAGCCAAGATCGGGAGGCGGGTACTGGAGCTTTCGTT. Protein product: CASSQDREAGTGAFV. V and J are TRBV4-3 and TRBJ1-1; D gene ambiguous. This CDR3 region has 15 residues. The germline V gene has CDR1 LGHNA and CDR2 YSLEER.

Worth noting for this clone: Since the CDR3 does not end with the conserved phenylalanine or tryptophan, this likely comes from a read error. The CDR3 DNA follows: TGTGCCAGCAGCTTGACATTGAACTATGGCTACACCGTC. Protein sequence: CASSLTLNYGYTV. This chain connects TRBV5-6 to TRBJ1-2, with D unclear. Trimming shortened V by 1 base and J by 2 bases, and 6 bases separated the two germline ends. This CDR3 is built from 13 residues. Germline values: CDR1 SGHDT, CDR2 YYEEEE.

This clone turned up a few times. The rearrangement links TRBV7-9 to TRBJ2-5, with 11 nucleotides matching TRBD2. The CDR3 consists of 17 residues. Losses at the gene ends were 1 base for V and 5 bases for J; bases not matched to a gene: 9. CDR1 is SEHNR and CDR2 is FQNEAQ in the germline V gene (reference sequence). The chain's CDR3 is CASSLGDSGRAGETQYF. The CDR3 DNA follows: TGTGCCAGCAGCTTAGGAGATAGCGGGAGGGCCGGGGAGACCCAGTACTTC.

The V gene is TRBV7-9, the J gene TRBJ1-4, with 8 bases identical to TRBD1. The CDR3 has 16 amino acids. The junction had 10 bases not matched to a gene; V was cut back by 2 bases and J by 8 bases. In germline, CDR1 is SEHNR, CDR2 FQNEAQ (reference sequence). The CDR3 sequence: CASSLRTTGVEEKLFF. Here the CDR3 DNA reads TGTGCCAGCAGCTTACGCACGACAGGGGTTGAGGAAAAACTGTTTTTT.

V gene TRBV6-6 combines with J gene TRBJ2-3; D is possibly TRBD2 (5 bases). The CDR3 length is 16 residues. CDR1 is MNHNY, CDR2 SVGAGI, per germline (reference sequence). V was pared by 5 bases and J by 6 bases, with 21 bases between. The CDR3 DNA is TGTGCCAGCAGTCCATCCATCGGGATACCGAAGGATACGCAGTATTTT. Encoded protein: CASSPSIGIPKDTQYF.

J is TRBJ2-1 and V is TRBV18, with 7 nucleotides matching TRBD2. J lost 8 bases, V lost 3 bases, and 7 bases had no gene match. CDR1 and CDR2 from the germline V gene are KGHSH and LQKENI. The CDR3 covers 14 residues. The CDR3: CASSPLGGSDEQFF. CDR3 sequence (DNA): TGTGCCAGCTCACCCCTTGGCGGGAGCGATGAGCAGTTCTTC.

The chain recombines TRBV28 with TRBJ2-7, with TRBD1 identical over 7 bases. Germline V gene data show CDR1 as MDHEN and CDR2 as SYDVKM. The J segment lost 7 bases and the V segment lost 6 bases, leaving 3 bases of the junction unmatched. The CDR3 runs to 11 residues. The CDR3 reads CASRNRGEQYF. The CDR3 DNA is TGTGCCAGCAGGAACAGGGGAGAGCAGTACTTC.

This chain links TRBV25-1 with TRBJ2-2; 10 bases are shared with TRBD1. There are 14 residues in the CDR3. V shed 7 bases and J 6 bases; nucleotides not matched to a gene: 5. Germline V CDR1 and CDR2: MGHDK, SYGVNS. Here the CDR3 reads CASKGTGEAGELFF. CDR3 nucleotide sequence: TGTGCCAGCAAAGGGACAGGGGAAGCCGGGGAGCTGTTTTTT.

The J gene is TRBJ1-2, the V gene TRBV28; the match to TRBD1 covers 9 bases. The CDR3 has 15 amino acids. CDR1 MDHEN and CDR2 SYDVKM come from the germline V gene. V lost 5 bases to trimming and J lost 8 bases; unmatched junction nucleotides: 12. CDR3 loop: CASSLQTGGEKGYTF. Written as DNA, the CDR3 is TGTGCCAGCAGTCTCCAAACAGGGGGCGAGAAAGGCTACACCTTC.

In its sample, this clone was seen a few times. The chain couples TRBV18 to TRBJ1-4; D is possibly TRBD1 (5 bases). This CDR3 comprises 14 residues. Trimming removed 5 bases at V and 5 bases at J, with 12 bases between. The V gene's germline CDR1 is KGHSH and CDR2 LQKENI. The CDR3 DNA sequence: TGTGCCAGCTCAGCGACAGACTTCAATGAAAAACTGTTTTTT. Translating it yields CASSATDFNEKLFF.

This chain uses TRBV6-5 with TRBJ2-2; TRBD2 might be the D (6 bases). CDR1 is MNHEY and CDR2 is SVGAGI in the germline V gene. The CDR3 consists of 14 residues. V gave up 6 bases and J gave up 1 base, with 9 bases separating them. The chain's CDR3 is CASRGDWNTGELFF. The CDR3 coding sequence is TGTGCCAGCAGGGGGGACTGGAACACCGGGGAGCTGTTTTTT.

The rearrangement uses TRBV28 and TRBJ2-7; TRBD2 agrees at 9 bases. V was pared by 5 bases and J by 3 bases, with 11 bases of the junction left unmatched. The CDR3 sequence is 16 residues long. Germline CDR1 and CDR2: MDHEN and SYDVKM. The DNA for the CDR3 is TGTGCCAGCAGTCCCCGCGGGGGGGCCAGGTACTACGAGCAGTACTTC. Protein: CASSPRGGARYYEQYF.

The V gene is TRBV29-1, the J gene TRBJ1-1; D not resolved. The CDR3 has 9 residues. V was clipped by 3 bases and J by 8 bases, with 4 bases between them. Germline V CDR1 and CDR2: SQVTM, ANQGSEA. The CDR3: CSVEREAFF. The CDR3 DNA reads TGCAGCGTTGAGCGGGAAGCTTTCTTT.